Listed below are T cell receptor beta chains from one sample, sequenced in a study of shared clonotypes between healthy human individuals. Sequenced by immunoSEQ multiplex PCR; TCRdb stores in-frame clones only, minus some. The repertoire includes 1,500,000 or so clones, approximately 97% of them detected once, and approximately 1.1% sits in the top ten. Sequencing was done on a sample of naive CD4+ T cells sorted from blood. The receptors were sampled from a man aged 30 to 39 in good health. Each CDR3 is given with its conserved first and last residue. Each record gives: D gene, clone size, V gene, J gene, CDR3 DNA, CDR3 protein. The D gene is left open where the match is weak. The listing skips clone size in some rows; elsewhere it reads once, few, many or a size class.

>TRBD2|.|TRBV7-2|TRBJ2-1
TGTGCCAGCAGCCCCCCGGGACTAGCGGGACGTAATGAGCAGTTCTTC
CASSPPGLAGRNEQFF
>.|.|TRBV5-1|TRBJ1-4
TGCGCCAGCAGCTTGAGCCGGGAGTCCGGCGAAAAACTGTTTTTT
CASSLSRESGEKLFF
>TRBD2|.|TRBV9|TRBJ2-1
TGTGCCAGCAGCGTAGGGCGGGAGCCTCTATACAATGAGCAGTTCTTC
CASSVGREPLYNEQFF
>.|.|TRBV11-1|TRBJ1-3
TGTGCCAGCCTCAGGTATAGGGTCTCTGGAAACACCATATATTTT
CASLRYRVSGNTIYF
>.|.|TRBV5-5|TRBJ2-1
TGTGCCAGCAGCTTGAGCCCCGTGAATGAGCAGTTCTTC
CASSLSPVNEQFF
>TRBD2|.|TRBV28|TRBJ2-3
TGTGCCAGCAGTTCCCCTAGCGGGACCACAGATACGCAGTATTTT
CASSSPSGTTDTQYF
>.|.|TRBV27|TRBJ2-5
TGTGCCAGCAGTCTTGAACATGGGATGATGACCCAGTACTTC
CASSLEHGMMTQYF
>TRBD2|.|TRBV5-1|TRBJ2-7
TGCGCCAGCAGCCTAGCTGGACTAGCGGGAGGGCTGATTAACGAGCAGTACTTC
CASSLAGLAGGLINEQYF
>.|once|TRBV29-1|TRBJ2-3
TGCAGCGCTACCCCCGGTCGCACAGATACGCAGTATTTT
CSATPGRTDTQYF
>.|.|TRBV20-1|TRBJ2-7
TGCAGCGCTAATGGGGTAATAAAGCAGTACTTC
CSANGVIKQYF
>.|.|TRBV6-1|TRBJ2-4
TGTGCCAGCGTCCTCGGGACGAAAAACATTCAGTACTTC
CASVLGTKNIQYF
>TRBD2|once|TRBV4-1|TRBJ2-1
TGCGCCAGCAGCCAAGATGTGCTAGCGGGAGGTTTCATGAATGAGCAGTTCTTC
CASSQDVLAGGFMNEQFF
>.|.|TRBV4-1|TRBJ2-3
TGCGCCAGCAGCCAAGTGGCGGACAGATACACAGATACGCAGTATTTT
CASSQVADRYTDTQYF
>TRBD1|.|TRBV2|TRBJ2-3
TGTGCCAGCAGGGCAGGGGGCTACGGTACGCAGTATTTT
CASRAGGYGTQYF
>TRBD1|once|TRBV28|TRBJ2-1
TGTGCCAGCAGCAATACAGGGGGCTCCTTCAATGAGCAGTTCTTC
CASSNTGGSFNEQFF
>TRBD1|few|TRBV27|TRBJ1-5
TGTGCCAGCAGTTTGACAGGGTATAGCAATCAGCCCCAGCATTTT
CASSLTGYSNQPQHF
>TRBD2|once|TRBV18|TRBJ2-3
TGTGCCAGCTCGCCCGGGACTAGCGGGAGTGGGACAGATACGCAGTATTTT
CASSPGTSGSGTDTQYF
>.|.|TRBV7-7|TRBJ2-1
TGTGCCAGCAGCCGGGACCAAGGGTGGGGTGAGCAGTTCTTC
CASSRDQGWGEQFF
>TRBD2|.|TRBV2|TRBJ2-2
TGTGCCAGCAGTGTACTAGCGGGAAAGACCGGGGAGCTGTTTTTT
CASSVLAGKTGELFF
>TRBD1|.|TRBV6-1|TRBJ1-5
TGTGCCAGCAGGGTACAGGGGAATCAGCCCCAGCATTTT
CASRVQGNQPQHF
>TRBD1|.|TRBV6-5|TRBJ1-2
TGTGCCAGCAGTTACGCCGACAGGGGAGTCTATGGCTACACCTTC
CASSYADRGVYGYTF
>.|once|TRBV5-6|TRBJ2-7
TGTGCCAGCATGGAGGGCCTATTCCGCTACGAGCAGTACTTC
CASMEGLFRYEQYF
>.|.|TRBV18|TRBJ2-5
TGTGCCAGCTCACCAACCAGGCAGGGTCAAGAGACCCAGTACTTC
CASSPTRQGQETQYF
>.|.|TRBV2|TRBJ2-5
TGTGCCAGCAGTGGAGGCGCGGCACAAGAGACCCAGTACTTC
CASSGGAAQETQYF
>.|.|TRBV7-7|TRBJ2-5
TGTGCCAGCAGCACCCGGGTGGCGGAGACCCAGTACTTC
CASSTRVAETQYF
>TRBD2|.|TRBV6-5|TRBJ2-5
TGTGCCACCAAACAACTTAGCGGGTTTCAAGAGACCCAGTACTTC
CATKQLSGFQETQYF
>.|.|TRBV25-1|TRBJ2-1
TGTGCCAGCACCCAATCCCGAGAGGGGTACAATGAGCAGTTCTTC
CASTQSREGYNEQFF
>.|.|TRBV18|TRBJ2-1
TGTGCCAGCTCACCCTTGGCCAGGGGAGTGGGCAATGAGCAGTTCTTC
CASSPLARGVGNEQFF
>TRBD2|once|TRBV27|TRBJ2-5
TGTGCCAGCAGTCGGCCGGGACTAGCGGGAGTGGAGACCCAGTACTTC
CASSRPGLAGVETQYF
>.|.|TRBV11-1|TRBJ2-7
TGTGCCAGCAGCTTAAAAGGATGGGAAGGGAACGAGCAGTACTTC
CASSLKGWEGNEQYF
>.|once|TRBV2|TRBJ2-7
TGTGCCAGCAGTAAGGAGGGTACCTACGAGCAGTACTTC
CASSKEGTYEQYF
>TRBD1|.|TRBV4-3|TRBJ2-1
TGCGCCAGCAGCCAAGAGTCAGGACAGGGGCCCTACAATGAGCAGTTCTTC
CASSQESGQGPYNEQFF
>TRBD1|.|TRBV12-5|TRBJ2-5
TGTGCTAGTGGTCTGACAGGGCCTCACCAAGAGACCCAGTACTTC
CASGLTGPHQETQYF
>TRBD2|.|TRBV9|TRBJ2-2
TGTGCCAGCAGCGCGGGAGGCGACACCGGGGAGCTGTTTTTT
CASSAGGDTGELFF
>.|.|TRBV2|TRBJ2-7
TGTGCCAGCGGCGACAGTGTCTCCTACGAGCAGTACTTC
CASGDSVSYEQYF
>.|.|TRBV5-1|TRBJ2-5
TGCGCCAGCAGCCGGGGACTCTTAGGGGATGGAGAGACCCAGTACTTC
CASSRGLLGDGETQYF
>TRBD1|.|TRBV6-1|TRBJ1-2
TGTGCCGGTTCTGTGCCAGGGGGGCGGGTAGGCTACACCTTC
CAGSVPGGRVGYTF
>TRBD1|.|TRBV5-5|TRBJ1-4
TGTGCCAGCAGCCATCCGGGACAGAAAGCAACTAATGAAAAACTGTTTTTT
CASSHPGQKATNEKLFF
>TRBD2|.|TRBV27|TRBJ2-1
TGTGCCAGCAGTTCGCTCAGGACTAGCGGGAGCAATGAGCAGTTCTTC
CASSSLRTSGSNEQFF
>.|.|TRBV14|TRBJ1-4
TGTGCCAGCAGCCCGGGGGGACGACTGTTTTTT
CASSPGGRLFF
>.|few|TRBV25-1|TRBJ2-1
TGTGCCAGCAGTGAAACCCTGTCTGGTCATGAGCAGTTCTTC
CASSETLSGHEQFF
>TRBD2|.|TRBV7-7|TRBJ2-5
TGTGCTAGCAGCCCCGGGACTAGCGGGAGGGACCGGGAGACCCAGTACTTC
CASSPGTSGRDRETQYF
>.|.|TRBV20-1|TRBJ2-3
TGCAGGGCCCGAGGGAGGGATACGCAGTATTTT
CRARGRDTQYF
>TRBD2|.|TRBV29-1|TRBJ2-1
TGCAGCGTTGACGGAAATGGGCTAGCGGGAGGCATGTCCTACAATGAGCAGTTCTTC
CSVDGNGLAGGMSYNEQFF
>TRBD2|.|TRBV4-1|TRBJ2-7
TGCGCCAGCAGCCAAGGGGTCACTAGCGGGAGAATCGAGCAGTACTTC
CASSQGVTSGRIEQYF
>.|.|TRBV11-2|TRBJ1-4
TGTGCCAGCAGCCAAAGGGGGGGAGGCTACACTGAAAAACTGTTTTTT
CASSQRGGGYTEKLFF
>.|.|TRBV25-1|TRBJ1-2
TGTGCCACCTCACCGGCCGCCTCCTTTAACTATGGCTACACCTTC
CATSPAASFNYGYTF
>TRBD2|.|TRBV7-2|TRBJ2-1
TGTGCCAGCAGCTTCTCTAGCGGGAGGGACAATGAGCAGTTCTTC
CASSFSSGRDNEQFF
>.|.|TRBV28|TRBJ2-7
TGTGCCAGCTCCCCCCAAAAAGAGTGGGTCACCTACGAGCAGTACTTC
CASSPQKEWVTYEQYF
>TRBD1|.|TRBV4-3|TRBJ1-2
TGCGCCAGCAGCCAGGGGACAGGGAACTATGGCTACACCTTC
CASSQGTGNYGYTF
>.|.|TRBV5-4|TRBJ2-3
TGTGCCAGCACCCGCAGGGGGGCCTCAGATACGCAGTATTTT
CASTRRGASDTQYF
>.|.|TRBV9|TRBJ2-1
TGTGCCAGCATCGGGACTCCCTACAATGAGCAGTTCTTC
CASIGTPYNEQFF